In its sample, the clone carrying this TCR beta chain was seen a few times. Its specificity is not known. The sample is drawn from a study of OX40 agonist ivuxolimab in advanced cancers. Study at large: Enrollees could have had prior anti-PD-1, anti-PD-L1 or anti-CTLA-4 therapy, which about 40% had received.

TCRdb keeps only in-frame clones here, not all; method: immunoSEQ multiplex PCR. The sample has about 53,000 clones; around 91% are singletons. Study-wide points: Expanded clones tended on average to be more numerous among CD8+ T cells than CD4+.

Enrollment shut out patients with autoimmune disease history or systemic immunosuppression. Looked up from germline, CDR1 is SGHDT and CDR2 is YYEEEE. With V trimmed by 1 base and J by 5 bases, 10 bases remained unmatched. The CDR3 is made up of 16 amino acids. This receptor was taken from an adult with an advanced solid tumor such as melanoma, head and neck, liver or kidney cancer. This specimen consisted of CD4+ or CD8+ T cells sorted from blood, obtained in a trial of the OX40 agonist ivuxolimab. The chain employs TRBV5-6 and TRBJ2-5; 8 bases align to TRBD1. CDR3 loop: CASSLRLGQAWETQYF. Written as DNA, the CDR3 is TGTGCCAGCAGCTTGAGGCTGGGACAGGCGTGGGAGACCCAGTACTTC. The full variable domain, its missing parts supplied by reference TRBV5-6 and TRBJ2-5, is DAGVTQSPTHLIKTRGQQVTLRCSPKSGHDTVSWYQQALGQGPQFIFQYYEEEERQRGNFPDRFSGHQFPNYSSELNVNALLLGDSALYLCASSLRLGQAWETQYFGPGTRLLVL.